Presented here are 5 T cell receptor beta chains from one specimen sequenced in a study of T cells in Graves' hyperthyroidism and ophthalmopathy. RNA transcripts provided the source from which TCR beta CDR3 regions were amplified. An initial round of RT-PCR targeting the TCR CDR3 relied on the HTBI primer set. TCRdb recomputed calls from the multiplex PCR reads with MiXCR, one row per CDR3 protein. The sample records 500,000 to 650,000 distinct CDR3 sequences, about 15% being singletons. The specimen was blood. These receptors were collected from a woman aged 45 to 65 with Graves' ophthalmopathy.

There are many counts of this clonotype. CDR3 nucleotide sequence: TGTGCCAGCAGTTACCCCCCTTGGACAGGGGGCTTTCGCACTGAAGCTTTCTTT. This encodes CASSYPPWTGGFRTEAFF. The chain links TRBV28 to TRBJ1-1, with 11 bases matching TRBD1. The CDR3 runs to 18 residues. Per germline, CDR1 MDHEN and CDR2 SYDVKM. Unmatched junction bases numbered 14, after V lost 4 bases and J lost 4 bases.

The chain joins TRBV4-3 to TRBJ2-6; the D is unclear. This CDR3 contains 20 residues. The V end lost 1 base, the J end lost 0 bases, and 19 bases lay between the germline ends. Germline V gene lookup returns CDR1 LGHNA and CDR2 YSLEER. The CDR3 sequence: CASSQVMGQPSSSGANVLTF. In DNA form, the CDR3 reads TGCGCCAGCAGCCAAGTGATGGGCCAACCTTCAAGCTCTGGGGCCAACGTCCTGACTTTC.

The chain recombines TRBV4-2 with TRBJ2-1; TRBD2 matches 10 bases. There are 17 residues in the CDR3. CDR1 is LGHNA, CDR2 YNFKEQ, per germline. V shed 1 base, J shed 6 bases, and the junction held 9 bases outside the gene matches. CDR3 coding DNA: TGTGCCAGCAGCCAAGGCCTCCTAGCGGGAGTACTCAATGAGCAGTTCTTC. Amino acids: CASSQGLLAGVLNEQFF.

The genes are TRBV7-9 and TRBJ2-3, with D possibly being TRBD1 or TRBD2 (5 bases each). The CDR3 extends over 17 amino acids. Germline V gene lookup returns CDR1 SEHNR and CDR2 FQNEAQ (reference sequence). Trimming left V 3 bases short and J 1 base short, with 17 bases between. In DNA, the CDR3 is TGTGCCAGCAGCTTTGGGACCTCCCCGGCAGGCACAGATACGCAGTATTTT. This codes for CASSFGTSPAGTDTQYF.

This sequence joins TRBV18 and TRBJ2-3, with D maybe TRBD1 (5 bases). Germline V gene sequence: CDR1 KGHSH, CDR2 LQKENI. This CDR3 region has 19 residues. Trimming took 2 bases from V and 0 from J, leaving 21 bases between them. The CDR3 here is CASSPYRQTRNPSTDTQYF. CDR3 DNA sequence: TGTGCCAGCTCACCATATAGACAGACAAGAAACCCTAGCACAGATACGCAGTATTTT. The full variable domain, its missing parts supplied by reference TRBV18 and TRBJ2-3, is NAGVMQNPRHLVRRRGQEARLRCSPMKGHSHVYWYRQLPEEGLKFMVYLQKENIIDESGMPKERFSAEFPKEGPSILRIQQVVRGDSAAYFCASSPYRQTRNPSTDTQYFGPGTRLTVL.